This T cell receptor beta chain was sequenced for a study of blood T cell repertoires in COVID-19. Study as a whole: There were acute and convalescent COVID-19 samples, and they came from the United States, Italy and Spain. T cells, B-cell-depleted T cells, or PBMCs supplied cDNA or gDNA.

Germline loops: CDR1 SEHNR, CDR2 FQNEAQ (reference sequence). The CDR3 has 12 residues. V was pared by 5 bases and J by 4 bases, with 9 bases between. Authors' analysis steps: Using reference gene primer amplification, nucleated cell counts were estimated. Profiled with immunoSEQ multiplex PCR; TCRdb holds only in-frame clones, not every one. The V and J calls and the clone size are those of that table, but D and trimming were determined from the DNA. This sample has roughly 110,000 clones, with approximately 84% found just once. Input material: peripheral blood. The TCR was taken from a human donor in a cohort sampled during active COVID-19. The chain joins TRBV7-9 to TRBJ2-7, with D hard to call. The CDR3 nucleotides are TGTGCCAGCAGCCAAACTTTGTACGAGCAGTACTTC. Encoded protein: CASSQTLYEQYF.